A selection of T cell receptor beta chains follows, all from one sample in a study of CD8+ T cells in alopecia areata. Here immunoSEQ multiplex PCR was the method, and the copy in TCRdb shows in-frame clones only, minus some. This sample carries about 200,000 clones, approximately 53% of them seen once, and the ten largest clones take approximately 4.9%. Sequenced material: CD8+ T cells sorted from blood. These TCRs come from a human donor in good health. CDR3s include the opening cysteine and the closing phenylalanine or tryptophan. A D gene is named only where the DNA matches it firmly. Size values are once, few and many counts, or a class for expanded clones, and some rows have none.

D gene	clone size	J gene	V gene	CDR3 protein	CDR3 DNA
-	-	TRBJ1-5	TRBV6-6	CASSPGQPPQPQHF	TGTGCCAGCAGTCCCGGACAGCCACCTCAGCCCCAGCATTTT
-	-	TRBJ2-7	TRBV30	CAWSSEASEQYF	TGTGCCTGGAGTTCTGAGGCTTCCGAGCAGTACTTC
TRBD1	once	TRBJ2-7	TRBV5-1	CASSLGQGEQYF	TGCGCCAGCAGCTTGGGACAGGGGGAGCAGTACTTC
TRBD2	-	TRBJ2-7	TRBV7-9	CASSGWTRDNEQYF	TGTGCCAGCAGCGGGTGGACTAGGGATAACGAGCAGTACTTC
-	-	TRBJ1-1	TRBV27	CASSLRGIGNTEAFF	TGTGCCAGCAGTTTAAGGGGTATAGGGAACACTGAAGCTTTCTTT
-	-	TRBJ1-2	TRBV6-5	CASTARYDGYTF	TGTGCCAGTACCGCCCGTTACGATGGCTACACCTTC
TRBD1	-	TRBJ1-1	TRBV4-1	CASSPTRGQPIALNTEAFF	TGCGCCAGCAGCCCCACCCGGGGACAGCCCATAGCCTTGAACACTGAAGCTTTCTTT
TRBD1	-	TRBJ2-1	TRBV4-1	CASSSQPGTGTYNEQFF	TGCGCCAGCAGCTCCCAACCCGGGACAGGGACCTACAATGAGCAGTTCTTC
TRBD1	-	TRBJ2-7	TRBV4-1	CASSPTHRGSSYEQYF	TGCGCCAGCAGCCCGACCCACAGGGGGAGCTCCTACGAGCAGTACTTC
-	-	TRBJ1-2	TRBV11-2	CATNNNYGYTF	TGTGCCACAAATAATAACTATGGCTACACCTTC
-	-	TRBJ2-2	TRBV20-1	CSALNGGELFF	TGCAGTGCGCTTAACGGTGGGGAGCTGTTTTTT
TRBD1	-	TRBJ2-3	TRBV10-1	CASSGGDRATDTQYF	TGCGCCAGCAGTGGAGGGGACAGGGCCACAGATACGCAGTATTTT
-	once	TRBJ2-3	TRBV4-1	CASSQGVGGYTDTQYF	TGCGCCAGCAGCCAAGGAGTTGGCGGGTACACAGATACGCAGTATTTT
-	-	TRBJ2-3	TRBV7-6	CASSSRTGHPRTSTDTQYF	TGTGCCAGCAGCTCGCGCACCGGACATCCACGAACTAGCACAGATACGCAGTATTTT
TRBD1	once	TRBJ2-7	TRBV5-6	CASSLVGTGGHSYEQYF	TGTGCCAGCAGCTTGGTAGGGACAGGGGGCCACTCCTACGAGCAGTACTTC
-	-	TRBJ1-1	TRBV4-1	CASSQAQNTEAFF	TGCGCCAGCAGCCAAGCCCAGAACACTGAAGCTTTCTTT
TRBD1	few	TRBJ2-7	TRBV4-2	CASSQDDGDRAYEQYF	TGTGCCAGCAGCCAAGATGACGGGGACAGGGCCTACGAGCAGTACTTC
-	-	TRBJ1-5	TRBV6-5	CASSVPGAPPHF	TGTGCCAGCAGTGTCCCCGGGGCGCCGCCGCATTTT
TRBD1	-	TRBJ2-5	TRBV9	CASSEDRAQETQYF	TGTGCCAGCAGCGAGGACAGGGCCCAAGAGACCCAGTACTTC
-	few	TRBJ2-7	TRBV7-9	CASSLTDEQYF	TGTGCCAGCAGCTTAACAGACGAGCAGTACTTC
-	-	TRBJ2-1	TRBV12-5	CASGLVPHEQFF	TGTGCTAGTGGTTTGGTACCCCATGAGCAGTTCTTC
-	-	TRBJ1-2	TRBV29-1	CSVEGGPWGYTF	TGCAGCGTTGAAGGGGGGCCGTGGGGCTACACCTTC
-	once	TRBJ2-1	TRBV29-1	CSVVGDTSNEQFF	TGCAGCGTTGTAGGGGACACATCCAATGAGCAGTTCTTC
TRBD1	few	TRBJ1-2	TRBV29-1	CSARTGPYGYTF	TGCAGCGCCCGGACAGGGCCATATGGCTACACCTTC
-	-	TRBJ2-5	TRBV7-2	CASSFTGLQETQYF	TGTGCCAGCAGTTTCACCGGGCTACAAGAGACCCAGTACTTC
-	-	TRBJ1-1	TRBV5-1	CASSRKAEGNTEAFF	TGCGCCAGCAGCCGAAAGGCCGAGGGGAACACTGAAGCTTTCTTT
-	few	TRBJ2-7	TRBV4-1	CASSQVGEGTYEQYF	TGCGCCAGCAGCCAAGTCGGAGAGGGTACGTACGAGCAGTACTTC
-	-	TRBJ2-3	TRBV5-6	CASSLASASTDTQYF	TGTGCCAGCAGCTTGGCCTCCGCTAGCACAGATACGCAGTATTTT
TRBD1	-	TRBJ2-1	TRBV7-2	CASSPGGQGAVSQFF	TGTGCCAGCAGCCCCGGGGGACAGGGGGCTGTTTCGCAGTTCTTC
-	-	TRBJ2-5	TRBV14	CASSPESPAQTQYF	TGTGCCAGCAGCCCAGAATCCCCAGCCCAGACCCAGTACTTC
-	once	TRBJ2-5	TRBV25-1	CASSEGSWTALQETQYF	TGTGCCAGCAGTGAGGGTTCATGGACGGCCCTACAAGAGACCCAGTACTTC
-	few	TRBJ2-3	TRBV2	CASTLGASSDTQYF	TGTGCCAGCACCCTAGGGGCTTCTTCGGATACGCAGTATTTT
-	-	TRBJ1-6	TRBV14	CASSHPQGTGSPLHF	TGTGCCAGCAGCCACCCACAGGGAACAGGCTCACCCCTCCACTTT
-	few	TRBJ1-1	TRBV9	CASSVRGALNTEAFF	TGTGCCAGCAGCGTAAGAGGGGCACTGAACACTGAAGCTTTCTTT
TRBD1	few	TRBJ1-2	TRBV7-9	CASSSLTGADYGYTF	TGTGCCAGCAGCTCCTTGACAGGGGCTGACTATGGCTACACCTTC
-	few	TRBJ1-1	TRBV29-1	CSVAQGSEAFF	TGCAGCGTAGCACAGGGATCTGAAGCTTTCTTT
-	few	TRBJ1-1	TRBV29-1	CSVTRTQENTEAFF	TGCAGCGTTACAAGGACGCAGGAGAACACTGAAGCTTTCTTT
-	-	TRBJ2-2	TRBV19	CASSIGSGVSTGELFF	TGTGCCAGTAGTATTGGGTCGGGGGTCTCTACCGGGGAGCTGTTTTTT
-	-	TRBJ2-2	TRBV29-1	CSVEFERIGELFF	TGCAGCGTTGAGTTCGAGCGGATCGGGGAGCTGTTTTTT
-	-	TRBJ1-5	TRBV7-9	CASSSQGNQPQHF	TGTGCCAGCAGCTCACAGGGAAATCAGCCCCAGCATTTT
TRBD2	-	TRBJ2-1	TRBV4-1	CASSQDPFSGVDEQFF	TGCGCCAGCAGCCAAGATCCGTTTAGCGGGGTGGATGAGCAGTTCTTC
-	-	TRBJ2-1	TRBV9	CASSVYSVAYNEQFF	TGTGCCAGCAGCGTATATAGCGTCGCCTACAATGAGCAGTTCTTC
-	few	TRBJ1-1	TRBV7-6	CASSLEPENTEAFF	TGTGCCAGCAGCTTAGAACCGGAGAACACTGAAGCTTTCTTT
-	-	TRBJ1-2	TRBV30	CAWRAQGDYGYTF	TGTGCCTGGAGAGCACAGGGTGACTATGGCTACACCTTC
TRBD1	once	TRBJ2-3	TRBV7-9	CASSSGGTGLADTQYF	TGTGCCAGCAGCTCCGGGGGGACAGGGCTGGCAGATACGCAGTATTTT
-	once	TRBJ1-1	TRBV5-1	CASSLGQRTEAFF	TGCGCCAGCAGCTTGGGACAGAGGACTGAAGCTTTCTTT
-	many	TRBJ2-7	TRBV29-1	CSVEVKDYEQYF	TGCAGCGTTGAGGTGAAGGACTACGAGCAGTACTTC
-	few	TRBJ2-5	TRBV13	CASSSRGETQYF	TGTGCCAGCAGCTCCAGAGGGGAGACCCAGTACTTC
-	-	TRBJ2-3	TRBV19	CASKVGLSTDTQYF	TGTGCCAGCAAAGTGGGATTGAGCACAGATACGCAGTATTTT
-	few	TRBJ1-2	TRBV7-2	CASSLRGLGYGYTF	TGTGCCAGCAGTTTAAGGGGCCTAGGCTATGGCTACACCTTC
-	few	TRBJ2-2	TRBV29-1	CSVGTGGGPTGELFF	TGCAGCGTTGGGACGGGCGGAGGGCCCACCGGGGAGCTGTTTTTT
-	-	TRBJ2-5	TRBV13	CASTVRGRRETQYF	TGTGCCAGCACCGTCCGGGGCAGGCGAGAGACCCAGTACTTC
-	once	TRBJ1-1	TRBV5-4	CASSLFGSNTEAFF	TGTGCCAGCAGCTTGTTTGGCAGCAACACTGAAGCTTTCTTT
-	-	TRBJ2-7	TRBV5-1	CASRTGYEQYF	TGCGCCAGCAGGACAGGTTATGAGCAGTACTTC
-	-	TRBJ2-1	TRBV6-1	CAIHNEQFF	TGTGCCATCCACAATGAGCAGTTCTTC
TRBD1	few	TRBJ2-7	TRBV25-1	CASSAGQGAYEQYF	TGTGCCAGCAGTGCGGGACAGGGGGCCTACGAGCAGTACTTC
-	few	TRBJ2-5	TRBV7-9	CASSLRGDQETQYF	TGTGCCAGCAGCTTAAGGGGAGACCAAGAGACCCAGTACTTC
TRBD1	-	TRBJ2-5	TRBV19	CASSLQGALETQYF	TGTGCCAGTAGTCTTCAGGGGGCGTTGGAGACCCAGTACTTC
-	few	TRBJ1-2	TRBV29-1	CSVEIAETSYYGYTF	TGCAGCGTTGAAATTGCTGAGACGTCATACTATGGCTACACCTTC
-	-	TRBJ1-6	TRBV7-9	CASSLDSSYNSPLHF	TGTGCCAGCAGCCTGGACAGCTCCTATAATTCACCCCTCCACTTT